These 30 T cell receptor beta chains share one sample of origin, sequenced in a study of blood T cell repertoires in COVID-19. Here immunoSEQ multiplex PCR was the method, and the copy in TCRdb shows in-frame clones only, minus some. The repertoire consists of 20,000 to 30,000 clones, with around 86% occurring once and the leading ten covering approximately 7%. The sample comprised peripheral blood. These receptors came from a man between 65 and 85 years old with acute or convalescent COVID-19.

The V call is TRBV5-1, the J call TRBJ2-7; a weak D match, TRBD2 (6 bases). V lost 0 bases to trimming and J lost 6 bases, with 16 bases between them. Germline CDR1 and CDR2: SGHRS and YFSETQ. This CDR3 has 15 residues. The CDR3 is CASSLAEGGLGEQYF. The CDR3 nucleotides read TGCGCCAGCAGCTTGGCCGAAGGAGGGTTGGGCGAGCAGTACTTC. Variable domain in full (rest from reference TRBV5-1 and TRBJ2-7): KAGVTQTPRYLIKTRGQQVTLSCSPISGHRSVSWYQQTPGQGLQFLFEYFSETQRNKGNFPGRFSGRQFSNSRSEMNVSTLELGDSALYLCASSLAEGGLGEQYFGPGTRLTVT.

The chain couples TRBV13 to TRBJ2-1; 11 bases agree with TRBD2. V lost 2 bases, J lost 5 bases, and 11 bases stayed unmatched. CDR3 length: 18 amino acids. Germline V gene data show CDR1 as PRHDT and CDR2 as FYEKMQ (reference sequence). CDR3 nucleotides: TGTGCCAGCAGCTTAATGGTTATTAGCGGGAGGGTCGACAATGAGCAGTTCTTC. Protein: CASSLMVISGRVDNEQFF.

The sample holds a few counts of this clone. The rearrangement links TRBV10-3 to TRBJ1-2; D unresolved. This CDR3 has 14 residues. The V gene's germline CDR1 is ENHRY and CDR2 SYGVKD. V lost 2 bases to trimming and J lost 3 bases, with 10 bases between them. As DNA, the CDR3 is TGTGCCATCAGTGAGGGGCCGCGTGACTATGGCTACACCTTC. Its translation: CAISEGPRDYGYTF.

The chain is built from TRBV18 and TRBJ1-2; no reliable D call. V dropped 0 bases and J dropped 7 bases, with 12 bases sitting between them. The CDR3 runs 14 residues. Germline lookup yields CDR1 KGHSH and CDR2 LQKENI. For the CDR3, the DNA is TGTGCCAGCTCACCACCGAGCCCCGGCGGTGGCTACACCTTC. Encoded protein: CASSPPSPGGGYTF.

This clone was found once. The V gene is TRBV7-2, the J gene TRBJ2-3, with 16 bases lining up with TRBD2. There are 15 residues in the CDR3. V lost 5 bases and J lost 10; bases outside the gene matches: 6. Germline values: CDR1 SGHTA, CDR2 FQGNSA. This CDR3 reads CASSAGTSGRASQYF. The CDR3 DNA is TGTGCCAGCAGCGCCGGGACTAGCGGGAGGGCTTCGCAGTATTTT. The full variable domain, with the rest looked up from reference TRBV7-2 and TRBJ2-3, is GAGVSQSPSNKVTEKGKDVELRCDPISGHTALYWYRQSLGQGLEFLIYFQGNSAPDKSGLPSDRFSAERTGGSVSTLTIQRTQQEDSAVYLCASSAGTSGRASQYFGPGTRLTVL.

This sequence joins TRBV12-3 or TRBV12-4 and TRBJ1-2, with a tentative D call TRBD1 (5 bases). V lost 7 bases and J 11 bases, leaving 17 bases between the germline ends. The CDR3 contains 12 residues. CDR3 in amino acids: CASTQPLGGYTF. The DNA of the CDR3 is TGTGCCAGCACCCAGCCTTTGGGGGGATACACCTTC.

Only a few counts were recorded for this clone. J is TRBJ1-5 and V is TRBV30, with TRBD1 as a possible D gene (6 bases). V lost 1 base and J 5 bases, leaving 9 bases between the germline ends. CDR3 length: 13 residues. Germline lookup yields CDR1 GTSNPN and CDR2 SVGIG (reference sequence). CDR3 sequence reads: CAWSGQGYQPQHF. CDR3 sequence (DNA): TGTGCCTGGAGTGGGCAGGGGTATCAGCCCCAGCATTTT. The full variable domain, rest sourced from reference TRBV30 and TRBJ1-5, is SQTIHQWPATLVQPVGSPLSLECTVEGTSNPNLYWYRQAAGRGLQLLFYSVGIGQISSEVPQNLSASRPQDRQFILSSKKLLLSDSGFYLCAWSGQGYQPQHFGDGTRLSIL.

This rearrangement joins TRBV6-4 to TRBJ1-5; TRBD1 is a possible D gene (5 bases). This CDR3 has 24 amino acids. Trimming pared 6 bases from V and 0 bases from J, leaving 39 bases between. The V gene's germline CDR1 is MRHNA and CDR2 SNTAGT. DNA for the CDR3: TGTGCCAGCAGGGACCTATTGACAGCCGATTACGGCGGTGTTTATCGATATAGCAATCAGCCCCAGCATTTT. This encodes CASRDLLTADYGGVYRYSNQPQHF.

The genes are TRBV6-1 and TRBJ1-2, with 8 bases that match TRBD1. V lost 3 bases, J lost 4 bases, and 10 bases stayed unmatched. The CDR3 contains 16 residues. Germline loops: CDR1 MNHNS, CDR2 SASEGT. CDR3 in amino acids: CASSEAPTGTGYGYTF. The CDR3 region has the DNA TGTGCCAGCAGTGAGGCCCCAACCGGGACAGGCTATGGCTACACCTTC.

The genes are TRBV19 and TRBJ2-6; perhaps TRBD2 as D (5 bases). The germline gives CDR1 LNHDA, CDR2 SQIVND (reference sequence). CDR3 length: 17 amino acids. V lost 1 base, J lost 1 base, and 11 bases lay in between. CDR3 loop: CASSIVGIMSGANVLTF. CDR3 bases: TGTGCCAGTAGTATAGTCGGGATCATGTCTGGGGCCAACGTCCTGACTTTC.

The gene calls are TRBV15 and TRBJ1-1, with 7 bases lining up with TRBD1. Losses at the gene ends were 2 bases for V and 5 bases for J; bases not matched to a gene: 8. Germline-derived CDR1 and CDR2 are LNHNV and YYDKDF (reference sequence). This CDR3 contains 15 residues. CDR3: CATSRPRQGRTEAFF. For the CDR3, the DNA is TGTGCCACCAGCAGACCTAGACAGGGACGGACTGAAGCTTTCTTT.

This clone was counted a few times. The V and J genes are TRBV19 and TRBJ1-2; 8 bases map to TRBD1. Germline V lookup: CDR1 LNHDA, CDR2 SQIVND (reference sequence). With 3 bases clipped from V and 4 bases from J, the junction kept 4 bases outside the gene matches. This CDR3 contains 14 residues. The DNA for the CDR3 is TGTGCCAGTAGTATGGCAGGGGGCATCTATGGCTACACCTTC. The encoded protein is CASSMAGGIYGYTF.

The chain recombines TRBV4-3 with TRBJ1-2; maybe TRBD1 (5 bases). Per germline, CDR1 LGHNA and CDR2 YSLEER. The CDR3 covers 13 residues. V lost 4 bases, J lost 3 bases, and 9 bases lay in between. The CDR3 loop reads CASSRGLDYGYTF. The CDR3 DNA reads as TGCGCCAGCAGCCGGGGCCTTGACTATGGCTACACCTTC.

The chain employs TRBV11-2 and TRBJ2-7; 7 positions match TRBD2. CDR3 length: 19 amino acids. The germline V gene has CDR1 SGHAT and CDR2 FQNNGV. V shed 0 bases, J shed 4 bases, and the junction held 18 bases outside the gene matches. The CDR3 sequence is CASSLETGGGSGEQYEQYF. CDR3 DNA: TGTGCCAGCAGCTTAGAAACTGGAGGAGGGAGCGGGGAACAGTACGAGCAGTACTTC.

The CDR3 sequence is CASSLTGNEKLFF. The CDR3 DNA follows: TGTGCCAGCAGCCTGACAGGGAATGAAAAACTGTTTTTT. The chain employs TRBV5-8 and TRBJ1-4, with 7 bases identical to TRBD1. CDR1 and CDR2 (germline): SGHTS, YDEGEE. Trimming at V came to 4 bases and at J to 5 bases, leaving 2 bases not matched to a gene. The CDR3 consists of 13 residues.

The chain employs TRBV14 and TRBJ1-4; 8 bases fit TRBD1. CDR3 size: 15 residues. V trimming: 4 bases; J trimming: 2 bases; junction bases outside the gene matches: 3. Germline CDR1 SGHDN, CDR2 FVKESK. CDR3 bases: TGTGCCAGCAGCCGCTCAGGGGGCACTAATGAAAAACTGTTTTTT. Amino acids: CASSRSGGTNEKLFF.

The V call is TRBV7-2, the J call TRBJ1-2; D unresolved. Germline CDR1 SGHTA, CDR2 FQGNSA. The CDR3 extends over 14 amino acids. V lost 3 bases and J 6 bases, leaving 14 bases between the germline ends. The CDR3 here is CASSFVRGSDGYTF. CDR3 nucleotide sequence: TGTGCCAGCAGCTTTGTTAGAGGGAGCGATGGCTACACCTTC.

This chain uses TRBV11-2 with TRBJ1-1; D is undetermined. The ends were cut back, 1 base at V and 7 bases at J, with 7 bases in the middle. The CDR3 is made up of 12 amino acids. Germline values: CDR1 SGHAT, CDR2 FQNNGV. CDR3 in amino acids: CASSLVTGEAFF. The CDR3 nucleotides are TGTGCCAGCAGCTTAGTCACGGGTGAAGCTTTCTTT.

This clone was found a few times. The CDR3 coding sequence is TGCGCCAGCAATCCCATTTACCAACAGGGGGTGGCCTCCTACGAGCAGTACTTC. Its protein product is CASNPIYQQGVASYEQYF. The V and J genes are TRBV10-2 and TRBJ2-7; 8 positions agree with TRBD1. This CDR3 is 18 amino acids long. Trimming removed 7 bases from V and 0 bases from J; junction bases left unmatched: 17. Germline loops: CDR1 WSHSY, CDR2 SAAADI.

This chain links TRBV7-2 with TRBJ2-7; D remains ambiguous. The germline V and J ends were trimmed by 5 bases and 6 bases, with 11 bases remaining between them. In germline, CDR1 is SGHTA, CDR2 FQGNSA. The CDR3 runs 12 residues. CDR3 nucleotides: TGTGCCAGCAGCCCTGGTCGGTCCGAGCAGTACTTC. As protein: CASSPGRSEQYF.

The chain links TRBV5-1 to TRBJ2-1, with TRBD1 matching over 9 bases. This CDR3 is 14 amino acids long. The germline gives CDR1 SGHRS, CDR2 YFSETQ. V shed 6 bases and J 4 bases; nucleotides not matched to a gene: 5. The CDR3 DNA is TGCGCCAGCAACCCCGGGACAGGGTACAATGAGCAGTTCTTC. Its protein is CASNPGTGYNEQFF.

The CDR3 spells CAWRQAAPNYGYTF. The CDR3 DNA reads TGTGCCTGGAGACAGGCTGCCCCTAACTATGGCTACACCTTC. The chain carries TRBV30 and TRBJ1-2, with D perhaps matching TRBD1 (5 bases). CDR3 length: 14 amino acids. The ends were cut back, 3 bases at V and 0 bases at J, with 11 bases in the middle. Germline loops: CDR1 GTSNPN, CDR2 SVGIG (reference sequence).

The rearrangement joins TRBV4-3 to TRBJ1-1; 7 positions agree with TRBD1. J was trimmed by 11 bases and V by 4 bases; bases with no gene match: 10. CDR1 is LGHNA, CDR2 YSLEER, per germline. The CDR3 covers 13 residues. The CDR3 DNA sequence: TGCGCCAGCAGCCCGAGACAGGGTTCGATGGCTTTCTTT. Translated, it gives CASSPRQGSMAFF.

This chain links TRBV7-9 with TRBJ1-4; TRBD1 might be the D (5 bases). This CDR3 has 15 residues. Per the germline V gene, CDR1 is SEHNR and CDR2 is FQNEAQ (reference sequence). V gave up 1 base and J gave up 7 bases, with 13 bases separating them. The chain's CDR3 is CASSLEGGVGEKLFF. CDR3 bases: TGTGCCAGCAGCTTAGAAGGAGGGGTTGGTGAAAAACTGTTTTTT.

CDR3: CASSQEMVGETQYF. CDR3 nucleotides: TGTGCCAGCAGCCAAGAGATGGTCGGGGAGACCCAGTACTTC. V gene TRBV3-1 (or the pseudogene TRBV3-2) combines with J gene TRBJ2-5; D unclear. CDR1 is LGHDT, CDR2 YNNKEL, per germline (reference sequence). V dropped 0 bases and J dropped 5 bases, with 10 bases sitting between them. The CDR3 has 14 amino acids.

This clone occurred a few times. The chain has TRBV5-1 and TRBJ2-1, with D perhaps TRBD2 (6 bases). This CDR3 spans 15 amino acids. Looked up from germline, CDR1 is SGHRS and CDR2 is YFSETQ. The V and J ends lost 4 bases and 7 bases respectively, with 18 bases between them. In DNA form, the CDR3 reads TGCGCCAGCAGCGACCCGGGGGTTTTGGGGAATGAGCAGTTCTTC. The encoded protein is CASSDPGVLGNEQFF.

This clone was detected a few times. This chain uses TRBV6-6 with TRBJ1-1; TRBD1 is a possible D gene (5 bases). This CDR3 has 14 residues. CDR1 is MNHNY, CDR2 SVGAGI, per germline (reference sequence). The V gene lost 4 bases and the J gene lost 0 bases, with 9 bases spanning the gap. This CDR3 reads CASSSTVMNTEAFF. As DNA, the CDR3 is TGTGCCAGCAGTTCGACAGTAATGAACACTGAAGCTTTCTTT.

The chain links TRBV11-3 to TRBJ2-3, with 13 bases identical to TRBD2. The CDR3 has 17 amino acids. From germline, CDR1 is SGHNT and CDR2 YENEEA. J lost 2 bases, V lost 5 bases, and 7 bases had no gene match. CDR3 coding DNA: TGTGCCAGCAGCCTACGACTAGCGGGAGGTTCCACAGATACGCAGTATTTT. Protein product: CASSLRLAGGSTDTQYF.

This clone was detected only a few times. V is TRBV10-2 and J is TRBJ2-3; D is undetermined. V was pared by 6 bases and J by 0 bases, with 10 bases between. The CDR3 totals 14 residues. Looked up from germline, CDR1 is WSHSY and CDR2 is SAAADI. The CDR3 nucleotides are TGCGCCAGCAGAACGATGACTAGCACAGATACGCAGTATTTT. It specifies CASRTMTSTDTQYF.

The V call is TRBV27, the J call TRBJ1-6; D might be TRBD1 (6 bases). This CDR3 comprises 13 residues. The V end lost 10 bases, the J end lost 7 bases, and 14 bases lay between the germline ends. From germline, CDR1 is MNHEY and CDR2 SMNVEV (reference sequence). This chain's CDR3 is CATTGTPNSPLHF. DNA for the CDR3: TGTGCCACCACCGGGACACCAAATTCACCCCTCCACTTT.